The 10 T cell receptor beta chains reported below all come from one sample, sequenced in a study of blood T cell repertoires in COVID-19. Clones were sequenced by immunoSEQ multiplex PCR, and TCRdb holds only the in-frame ones, with some missing. The table has about 140,000 clones, 80% to 85% seen once. The sequenced sample consisted of peripheral blood. The receptors shown here come from an elderly woman with acute or convalescent COVID-19.

The J gene is TRBJ2-3, the V gene TRBV4-1, with 10 bases fitting TRBD2. The junction had 4 bases not matched to a gene; V was cut back by 3 bases and J by 4 bases. The germline gives CDR1 MGHRA, CDR2 YSYEKL. The CDR3 extends over 15 amino acids. The CDR3 DNA follows: TGCGCCAGCAGCCATCCTAGCGGGAGTTCAGATACGCAGTATTTT. It specifies CASSHPSGSSDTQYF.

The chain employs TRBV28 and TRBJ1-2; D ambiguous. Germline CDR1 is MDHEN and CDR2 is SYDVKM. Trimming removed 3 bases from V and 4 bases from J, with 12 bases in between. The CDR3 consists of 14 residues. The CDR3 loop reads CASSLELMGYGYTF. CDR3 sequence (DNA): TGTGCCAGCAGTTTGGAGTTAATGGGCTATGGCTACACCTTC.

The rearrangement uses TRBV7-9 and TRBJ1-2; D gene unclear. The CDR3 extends over 13 amino acids. In germline, CDR1 is SEHNR, CDR2 FQNEAQ (reference sequence). The V end lost 3 bases, the J end lost 4 bases, and 9 bases lay between the germline ends. The CDR3 DNA reads as TGTGCCAGCAGCTTCCCGGGAGGCTATGGCTACACCTTC. Amino acid sequence: CASSFPGGYGYTF.

A few counts support this clone. The chain combines TRBV19 with TRBJ1-6; 9 bases fit TRBD1. Germline loops: CDR1 LNHDA, CDR2 SQIVND (reference sequence). V lost 6 bases and J lost 7; bases outside the gene matches: 10. This CDR3 has 16 amino acids. DNA for the CDR3: TGTGCCAGTAGCATACACCTGGGACAGGGAAATTCACCCCTCCACTTT. It codes for CASSIHLGQGNSPLHF.

This chain connects TRBV2 to TRBJ1-6, with TRBD1 as a possible D gene (5 bases). Between the trimmed V and J ends, which lost 7 bases and 7 bases, there was a span of 11 bases. The germline CDR1 and CDR2 sequences are SNHLY and FYNNEI. CDR3 size: 13 residues. In nucleotides, the CDR3 is TGTGCCAGCACCGACGGGGGGAATTCACCCCTCCACTTT. Translation gives CASTDGGNSPLHF. The full variable domain, completed using reference TRBV2 and TRBJ1-6, is EPEVTQTPSHQVTQMGQEVILRCVPISNHLYFYWYRQILGQKVEFLVSFYNNEISEKSEIFDDQFSVERPDGSNFTLKIRSTKLEDSAMYFCASTDGGNSPLHFGNGTRLTVT.

The chain recombines TRBV11-2 with TRBJ2-7; D remains unclear. V lost 1 base to trimming and J lost 0 bases, with 7 bases between them. This CDR3 comprises 14 residues. The germline gives CDR1 SGHAT, CDR2 FQNNGV. The CDR3 region is CASSLVRSSYEQYF. CDR3 nucleotides: TGTGCCAGCAGCTTAGTTAGGAGCTCCTACGAGCAGTACTTC.

This clone was recorded a few times. The J gene is TRBJ1-5, the V gene TRBV19, with D possibly TRBD1 on 6 matching bases. CDR3 length equals 12 residues. Deletions cut 10 bases from V and 9 bases from J, with 16 bases between. In germline, CDR1 is LNHDA, CDR2 SQIVND (reference sequence). As DNA, the CDR3 is TGTGCCACAGACAGGACATCCGGGCCCCAGCATTTT. It translates to CATDRTSGPQHF.

The chain carries TRBV15 and TRBJ2-3; tentative D call: TRBD2 (6 bases). With 2 bases removed from V and 5 bases from J, the gap between germline ends came to 8 bases. The CDR3 sequence is 13 residues long. CDR1 and CDR2 from the germline V gene are LNHNV and YYDKDF (reference sequence). The CDR3, as DNA: TGTGCCACCAGCAGATCCGGGGGAGATACGCAGTATTTT. It is translated as CATSRSGGDTQYF.

CDR3 nucleotides: TGTGCCAGCAGCCAAGGAGCTAACTATGGCTACACCTTC. It specifies CASSQGANYGYTF. The rearrangement joins TRBV3-1 (or the pseudogene TRBV3-2) to TRBJ1-2; D is unresolved. Trimming pared 1 base from V and 0 bases from J, leaving 3 bases between. Germline V lookup: CDR1 LGHDT, CDR2 YNNKEL (reference sequence). CDR3 length equals 13 residues.

The V call is TRBV28, the J call TRBJ1-6; the D gene is possibly TRBD1 (6 bases). CDR1 is MDHEN, CDR2 SYDVKM, per germline. Trimming removed 6 bases at V and 6 bases at J, with 15 bases between. There are 15 residues in the CDR3. CDR3 DNA: TGTGCCAGCAGGGACAGCGCCACTAGTAATTCACCCCTCCACTTT. Protein product: CASRDSATSNSPLHF. The whole variable domain, filled in from reference TRBV28 and TRBJ1-6, reads DVKVTQSSRYLVKRTGEKVFLECVQDMDHENMFWYRQDPGLGLRLIYFSYDVKMKEKGDIPEGYSVSREKKERFSLILESASTNQTSMYLCASRDSATSNSPLHFGNGTRLTVT.